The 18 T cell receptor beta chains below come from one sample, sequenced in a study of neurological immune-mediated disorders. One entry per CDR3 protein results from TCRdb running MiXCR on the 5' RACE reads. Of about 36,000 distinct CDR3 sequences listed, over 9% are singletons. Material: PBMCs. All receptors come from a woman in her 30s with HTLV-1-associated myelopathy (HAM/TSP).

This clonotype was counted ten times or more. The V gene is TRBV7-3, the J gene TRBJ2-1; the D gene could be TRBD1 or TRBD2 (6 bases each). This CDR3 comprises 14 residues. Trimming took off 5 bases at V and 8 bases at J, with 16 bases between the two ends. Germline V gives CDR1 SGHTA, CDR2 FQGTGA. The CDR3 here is CASSRDSQGDEQFF. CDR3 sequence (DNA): TGTGCCAGCAGCCGGGACTCACAGGGCGATGAGCAGTTCTTC.

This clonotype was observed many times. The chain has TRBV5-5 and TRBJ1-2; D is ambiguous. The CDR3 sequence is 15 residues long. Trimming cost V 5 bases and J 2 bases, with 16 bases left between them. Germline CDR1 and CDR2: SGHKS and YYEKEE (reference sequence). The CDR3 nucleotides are TGTGCCAGCAGTAGACCCGACATTCGGAACTATGGCTACACCTTC. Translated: CASSRPDIRNYGYTF.

CDR3 residues: CASRPTGYGNGELFF. The CDR3 bases are TGTGCCAGCAGACCCACAGGGTATGGCAACGGGGAGCTGTTTTTT. This chain joins TRBV12-3 or TRBV12-4 and TRBJ2-2; TRBD1 is a possible D gene (6 bases). This CDR3 has 15 residues. Trimming shortened V by 6 bases and J by 7 bases, and 18 bases separated the two germline ends.

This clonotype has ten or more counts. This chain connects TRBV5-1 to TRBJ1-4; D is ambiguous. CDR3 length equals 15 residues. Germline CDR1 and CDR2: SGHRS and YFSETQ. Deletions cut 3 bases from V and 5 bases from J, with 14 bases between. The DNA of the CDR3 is TGCGCCAGCAGCTCCCGGTCGCGTTTGAATGAAAAACTGTTTTTT. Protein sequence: CASSSRSRLNEKLFF.

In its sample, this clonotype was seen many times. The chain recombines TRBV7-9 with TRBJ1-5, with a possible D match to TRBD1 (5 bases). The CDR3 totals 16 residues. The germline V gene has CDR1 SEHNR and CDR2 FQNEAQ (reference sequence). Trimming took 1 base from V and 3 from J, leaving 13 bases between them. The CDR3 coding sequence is TGTGCCAGCAGCTTAGATTCGTGGGGCGACAATCAGCCCCAGCATTTT. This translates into CASSLDSWGDNQPQHF.

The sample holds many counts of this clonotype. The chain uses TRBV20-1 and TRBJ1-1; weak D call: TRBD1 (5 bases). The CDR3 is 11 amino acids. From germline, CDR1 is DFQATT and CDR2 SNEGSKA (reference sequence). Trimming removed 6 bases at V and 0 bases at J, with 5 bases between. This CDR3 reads CSAGVNTEAFF. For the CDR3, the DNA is TGCAGTGCGGGGGTGAACACTGAAGCTTTCTTT.

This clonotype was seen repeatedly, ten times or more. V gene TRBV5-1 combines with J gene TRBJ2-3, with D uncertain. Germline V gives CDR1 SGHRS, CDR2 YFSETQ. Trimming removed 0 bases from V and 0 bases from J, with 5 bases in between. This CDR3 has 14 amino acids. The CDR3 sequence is CASSLAQSTDTQYF. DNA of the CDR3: TGCGCCAGCAGCTTGGCACAAAGCACAGATACGCAGTATTTT.

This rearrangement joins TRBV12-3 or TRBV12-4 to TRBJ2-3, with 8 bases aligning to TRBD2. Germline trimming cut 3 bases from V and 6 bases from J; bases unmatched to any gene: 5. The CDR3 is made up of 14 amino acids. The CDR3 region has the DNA TGTGCCAGCAGTTTCGGGGGGGTCGCCGATACGCAGTATTTT. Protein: CASSFGGVADTQYF.

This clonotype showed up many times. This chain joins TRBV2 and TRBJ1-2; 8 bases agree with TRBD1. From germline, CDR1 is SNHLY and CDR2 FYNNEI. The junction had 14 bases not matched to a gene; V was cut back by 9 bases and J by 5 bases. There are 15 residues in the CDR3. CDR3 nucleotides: TGTGCCAGTTGTAAGGGACAGGCAAAACAATATGGCTACACCTTC. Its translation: CASCKGQAKQYGYTF.

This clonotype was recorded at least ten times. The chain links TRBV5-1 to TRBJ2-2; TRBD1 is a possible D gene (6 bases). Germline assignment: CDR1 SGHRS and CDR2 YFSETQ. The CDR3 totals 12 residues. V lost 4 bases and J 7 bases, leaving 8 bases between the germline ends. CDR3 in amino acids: CASSEGHGELFF. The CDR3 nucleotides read TGCGCCAGCAGCGAGGGACACGGGGAGCTGTTTTTT.

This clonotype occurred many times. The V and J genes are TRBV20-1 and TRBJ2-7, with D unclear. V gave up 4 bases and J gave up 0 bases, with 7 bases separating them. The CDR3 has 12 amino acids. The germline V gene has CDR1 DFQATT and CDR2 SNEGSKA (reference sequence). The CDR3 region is CSAIKSSYEQYF. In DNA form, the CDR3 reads TGCAGTGCTATCAAGAGCTCCTACGAGCAGTACTTC.

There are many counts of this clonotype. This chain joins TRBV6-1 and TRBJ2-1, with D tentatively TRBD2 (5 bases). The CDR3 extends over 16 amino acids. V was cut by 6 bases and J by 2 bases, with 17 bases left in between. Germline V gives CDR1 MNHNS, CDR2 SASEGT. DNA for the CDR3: TGTGCCAGCAGCTCGGTCATAGAGGGCCCCTACAATGAGCAGTTCTTC. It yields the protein CASSSVIEGPYNEQFF.

This CDR3 reads CASSFVEITDTQYF. CDR3 nucleotide sequence: TGCGCCAGCAGCTTTGTGGAGATCACAGATACGCAGTATTTT. The chain has TRBV5-1 and TRBJ2-3; the D is unclear. There are 14 residues in the CDR3. V was pared by 2 bases and J by 2 bases, with 9 bases between. CDR1 is SGHRS, CDR2 YFSETQ, per germline. Complete variable domain (other parts from reference TRBV5-1 and TRBJ2-3): KAGVTQTPRYLIKTRGQQVTLSCSPISGHRSVSWYQQTPGQGLQFLFEYFSETQRNKGNFPGRFSGRQFSNSRSEMNVSTLELGDSALYLCASSFVEITDTQYFGPGTRLTVL.

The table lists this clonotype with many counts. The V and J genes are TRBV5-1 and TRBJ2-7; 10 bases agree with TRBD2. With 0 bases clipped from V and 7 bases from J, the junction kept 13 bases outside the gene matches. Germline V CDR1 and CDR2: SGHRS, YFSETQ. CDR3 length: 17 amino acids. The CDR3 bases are TGCGCCAGCAGCTTGGAGGGGCAAAAGCGGGGGGGCTGGGAGCAGTACTTC. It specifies CASSLEGQKRGGWEQYF. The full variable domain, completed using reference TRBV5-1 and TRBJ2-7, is KAGVTQTPRYLIKTRGQQVTLSCSPISGHRSVSWYQQTPGQGLQFLFEYFSETQRNKGNFPGRFSGRQFSNSRSEMNVSTLELGDSALYLCASSLEGQKRGGWEQYFGPGTRLTVT.

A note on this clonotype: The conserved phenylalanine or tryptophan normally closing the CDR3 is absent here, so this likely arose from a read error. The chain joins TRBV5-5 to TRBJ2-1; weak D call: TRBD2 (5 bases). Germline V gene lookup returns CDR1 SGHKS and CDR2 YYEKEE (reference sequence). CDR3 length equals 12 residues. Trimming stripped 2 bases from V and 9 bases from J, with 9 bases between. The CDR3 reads CASSFVRGEQFV. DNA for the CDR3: TGTGCCAGCAGCTTCGTTCGGGGTGAGCAGTTCGTC.

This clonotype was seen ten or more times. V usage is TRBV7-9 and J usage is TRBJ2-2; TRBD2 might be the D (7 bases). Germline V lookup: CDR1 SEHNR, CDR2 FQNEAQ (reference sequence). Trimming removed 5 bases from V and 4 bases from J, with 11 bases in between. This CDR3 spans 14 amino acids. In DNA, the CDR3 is TGTGCCAGCAGCCACGGGGGGCCCACCGGGGAGCTGTTTTTT. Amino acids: CASSHGGPTGELFF.

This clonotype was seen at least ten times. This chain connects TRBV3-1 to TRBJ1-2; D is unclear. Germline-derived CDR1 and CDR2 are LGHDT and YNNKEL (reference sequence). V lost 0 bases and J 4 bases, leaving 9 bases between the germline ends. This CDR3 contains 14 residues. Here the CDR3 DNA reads TGTGCCAGCAGCCAAGAAGGACGGACCTATGGCTACACCTTC. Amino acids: CASSQEGRTYGYTF.

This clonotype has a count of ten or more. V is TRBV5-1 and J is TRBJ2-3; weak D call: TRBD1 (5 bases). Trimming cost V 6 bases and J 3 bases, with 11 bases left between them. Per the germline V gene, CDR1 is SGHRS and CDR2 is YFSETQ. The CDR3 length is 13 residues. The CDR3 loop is CASKRGGTDTQYF. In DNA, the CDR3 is TGCGCCAGCAAAAGGGGTGGGACAGATACGCAGTATTTT.